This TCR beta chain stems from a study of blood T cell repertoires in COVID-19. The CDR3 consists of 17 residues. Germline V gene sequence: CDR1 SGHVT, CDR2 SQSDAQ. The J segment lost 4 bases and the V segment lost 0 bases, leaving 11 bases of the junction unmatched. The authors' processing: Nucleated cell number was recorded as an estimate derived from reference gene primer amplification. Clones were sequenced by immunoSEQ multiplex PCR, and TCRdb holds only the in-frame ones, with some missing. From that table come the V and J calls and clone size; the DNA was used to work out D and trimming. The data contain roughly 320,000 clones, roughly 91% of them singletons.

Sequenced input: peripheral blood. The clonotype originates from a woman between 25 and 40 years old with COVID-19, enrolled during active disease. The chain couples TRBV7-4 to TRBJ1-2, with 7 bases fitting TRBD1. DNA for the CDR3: TGTGCCAGCAGCTTAGCGTCCTGGGACAGAAGAATCTATGGCTACACCTTC. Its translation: CASSLASWDRRIYGYTF.